This T cell receptor (beta chain) was documented in a study of Graves' ophthalmopathy and Graves' hyperthyroidism. Study-wide results and limits: A 13-signature model separated ophthalmopathy from stable hyperthyroidism, reaching about 88% sensitivity and roughly 82% specificity cross-validated. Blood repertoires reportedly contained most expanded thyroid clonotypes above 0.001 frequency.

The study amplified TCR beta CDR3 regions using RNA transcripts. The first round was an RT-PCR with HTBI primers, and the second round was a multiplex PCR. One entry per CDR3 protein, called by TCRdb with MiXCR from the multiplex PCR reads. This table holds 57,000 or so distinct CDR3 sequences, under 55% found once. Presentation of ophthalmopathy in the donors involved moderate-to-severe activity, CAS ≥3, NOSPECS ≥4 and a duration under 3 months. As the starting material, around 9.1 ml of fresh peripheral blood yielded the PBMCs. V lost 6 bases, J lost 1 base, and 4 bases stayed unmatched. This CDR3 region has 15 residues. Germline V gene lookup returns CDR1 MDHEN and CDR2 SYDVKM. Details on this clonotype: Its specificity is unknown.

The sequence derives from an adult woman with Graves' ophthalmopathy. The sample comprised peripheral blood. The J gene is TRBJ2-2, the V gene TRBV28, with 8 bases lining up with TRBD1. The CDR3 sequence is CASSTGTGNTGELFF. CDR3 DNA sequence: TGTGCCAGCAGCACCGGGACAGGGAACACCGGGGAGCTGTTTTTT.